This T cell receptor beta chain appears in the sequencing data of a study of blood T cell repertoires in COVID-19. The wider study: COVID-19 samples collected from the United States, Italy and Spain covered acute and convalescent phases. The cDNA or gDNA used as material had been derived from T cells, B-cell-depleted T cells, or PBMCs.

The germline V gene has CDR1 MDHEN and CDR2 SYDVKM. V was pared by 6 bases and J by 5 bases, with 10 bases between. This CDR3 has 12 amino acids. Participant-reported clinical history was the basis for cohort assignment. Profiled with immunoSEQ multiplex PCR; TCRdb holds only in-frame clones, not every one. The sample lists 200,000 to 250,000 clones, 83% occurring once. This chain connects TRBV28 to TRBJ1-1; D may be TRBD1 (6 bases). This clonotype originated in a woman in her 50s who had been exposed to COVID-19. The specimen was PBMCs or T cells enriched from blood (not recorded which). The CDR3 DNA is TGTGCCAGCAGCCTCCAGGGGACTGAAGCTTTCTTT. Protein product: CASSLQGTEAFF.